These 2 T cell receptor beta chains came from one sample sequenced in a study of blood T cell repertoires in COVID-19. Libraries were prepared by immunoSEQ multiplex PCR; TCRdb keeps only in-frame clonotypes and omits some of them. The data hold around 49,000 clones, with about 90% observed a single time. Input material: peripheral blood. Receptor source: a human donor in a cohort sampled during active COVID-19.

The chain couples TRBV19 to TRBJ1-4; 7 positions match TRBD1. The CDR3 spans 12 residues. V dropped 8 bases and J dropped 8; count of bases not matched to a gene: 5. CDR1 is LNHDA and CDR2 is SQIVND in the germline V gene (reference sequence). CDR3 in DNA: TGTGCCAGTGAGGGGGCGGGCGAAAAACTGTTTTTT. This gives the protein CASEGAGEKLFF.

The chain carries TRBV7-9 and TRBJ2-1; TRBD2 matches 8 bases. Germline values: CDR1 SEHNR, CDR2 FQNEAQ (reference sequence). CDR3 length: 15 residues. Unmatched junction bases numbered 3, after V lost 1 base and J lost 4 bases. CDR3 residues: CASSLEGGGYNEQFF. In nucleotides, the CDR3 is TGTGCCAGCAGCTTAGAGGGCGGGGGGTACAATGAGCAGTTCTTC.